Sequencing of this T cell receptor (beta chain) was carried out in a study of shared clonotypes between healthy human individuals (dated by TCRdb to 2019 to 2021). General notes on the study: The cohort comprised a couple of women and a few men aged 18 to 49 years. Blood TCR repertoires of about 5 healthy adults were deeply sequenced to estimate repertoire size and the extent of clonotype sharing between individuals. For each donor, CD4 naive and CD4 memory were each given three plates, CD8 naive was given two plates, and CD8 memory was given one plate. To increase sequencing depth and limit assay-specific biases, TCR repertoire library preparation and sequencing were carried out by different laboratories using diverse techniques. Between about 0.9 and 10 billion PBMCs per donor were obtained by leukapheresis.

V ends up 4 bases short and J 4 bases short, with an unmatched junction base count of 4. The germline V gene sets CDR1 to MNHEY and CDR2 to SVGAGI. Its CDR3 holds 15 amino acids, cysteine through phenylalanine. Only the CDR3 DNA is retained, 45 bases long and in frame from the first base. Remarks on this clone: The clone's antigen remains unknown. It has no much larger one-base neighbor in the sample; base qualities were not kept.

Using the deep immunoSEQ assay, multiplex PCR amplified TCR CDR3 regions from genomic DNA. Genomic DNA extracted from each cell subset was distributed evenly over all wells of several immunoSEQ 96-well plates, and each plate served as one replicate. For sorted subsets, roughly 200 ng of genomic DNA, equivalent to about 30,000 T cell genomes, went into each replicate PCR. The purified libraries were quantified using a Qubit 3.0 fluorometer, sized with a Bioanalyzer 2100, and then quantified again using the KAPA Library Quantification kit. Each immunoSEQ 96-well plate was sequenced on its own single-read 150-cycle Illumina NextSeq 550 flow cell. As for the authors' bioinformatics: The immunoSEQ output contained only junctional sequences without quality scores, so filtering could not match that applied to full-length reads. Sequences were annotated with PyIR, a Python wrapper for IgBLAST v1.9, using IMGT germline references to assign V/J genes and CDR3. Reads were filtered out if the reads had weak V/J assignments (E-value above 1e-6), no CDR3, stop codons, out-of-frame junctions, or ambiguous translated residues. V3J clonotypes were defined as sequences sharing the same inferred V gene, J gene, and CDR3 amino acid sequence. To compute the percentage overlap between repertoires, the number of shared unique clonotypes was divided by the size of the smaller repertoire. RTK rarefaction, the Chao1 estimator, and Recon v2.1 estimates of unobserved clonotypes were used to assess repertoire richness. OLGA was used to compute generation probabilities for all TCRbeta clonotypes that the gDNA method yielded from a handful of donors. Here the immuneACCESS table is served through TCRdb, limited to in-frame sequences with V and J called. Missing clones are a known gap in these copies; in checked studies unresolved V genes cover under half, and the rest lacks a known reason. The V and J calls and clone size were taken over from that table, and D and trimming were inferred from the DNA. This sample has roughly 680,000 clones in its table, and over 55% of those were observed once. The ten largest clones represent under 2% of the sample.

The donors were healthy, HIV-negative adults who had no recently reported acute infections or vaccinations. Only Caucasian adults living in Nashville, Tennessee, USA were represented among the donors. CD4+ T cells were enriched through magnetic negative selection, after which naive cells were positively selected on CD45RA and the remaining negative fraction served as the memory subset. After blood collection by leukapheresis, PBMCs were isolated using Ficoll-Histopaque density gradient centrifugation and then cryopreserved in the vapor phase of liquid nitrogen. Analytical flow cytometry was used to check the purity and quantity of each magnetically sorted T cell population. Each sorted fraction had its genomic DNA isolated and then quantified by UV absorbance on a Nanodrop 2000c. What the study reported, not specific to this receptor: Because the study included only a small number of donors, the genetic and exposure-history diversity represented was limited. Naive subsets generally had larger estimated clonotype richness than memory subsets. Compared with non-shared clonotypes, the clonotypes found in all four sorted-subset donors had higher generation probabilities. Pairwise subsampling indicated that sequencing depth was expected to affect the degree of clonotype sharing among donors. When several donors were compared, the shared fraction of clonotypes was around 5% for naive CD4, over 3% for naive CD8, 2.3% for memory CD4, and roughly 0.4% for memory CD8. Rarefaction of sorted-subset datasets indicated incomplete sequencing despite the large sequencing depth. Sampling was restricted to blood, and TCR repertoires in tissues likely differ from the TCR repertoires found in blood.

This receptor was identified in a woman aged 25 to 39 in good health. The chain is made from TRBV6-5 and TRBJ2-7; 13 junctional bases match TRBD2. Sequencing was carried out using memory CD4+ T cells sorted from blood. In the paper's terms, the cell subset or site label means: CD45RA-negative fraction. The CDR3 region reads CASSSRTSGRYEQYF. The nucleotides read TGTGCCAGCAGTTCGCGGACTAGCGGGAGATACGAGCAGTACTTC.